The next 27 T cell receptor beta chains were all read from a single sample in a study of OX40 agonist ivuxolimab in advanced cancers. TCRdb's copy holds only in-frame clones and misses some; the assay was immunoSEQ multiplex PCR. The top ten hold approximately 10% of the sample, which has some 87,000 clones, around 94% seen once. The material sequenced was CD4+ or CD8+ T cells sorted from blood, taken in a trial of the OX40 agonist ivuxolimab. All receptors come from an adult with an advanced solid tumor such as melanoma, head and neck, liver or kidney cancer.

The chain links TRBV6-5 to TRBJ2-7; D uncertain. The CDR3 consists of 11 residues. Germline V gene sequence: CDR1 MNHEY, CDR2 SVGAGI. Trimming took 4 bases from V and 4 from J, leaving 5 bases between them. The CDR3 loop is CASSSNYEQYF. CDR3 DNA: TGTGCCAGCAGTTCAAATTACGAGCAGTACTTC.

This chain uses TRBV27 with TRBJ1-1; a weak D match, TRBD1 (5 bases). The V and J ends lost 2 bases and 1 base respectively, with 5 bases between them. Germline CDR1 is MNHEY and CDR2 is SMNVEV (reference sequence). The CDR3 has 13 amino acids. The chain's CDR3 is CASSLGQNTEAFF. The CDR3 DNA follows: TGTGCCAGCAGTTTAGGACAGAACACTGAAGCTTTCTTT.

This rearrangement joins TRBV27 to TRBJ2-1, with D possibly matching TRBD2 (5 bases). This CDR3 comprises 13 residues. Germline V gene data show CDR1 as MNHEY and CDR2 as SMNVEV (reference sequence). V lost 2 bases and J lost 9, with 11 bases in between. This chain's CDR3 is CASSLGSSSEQFF. The CDR3 DNA reads as TGTGCCAGCAGTTTAGGGAGCTCGAGTGAGCAGTTCTTC.

The chain links TRBV7-9 to TRBJ1-1; 9 nucleotides line up with TRBD1. Germline CDR1 reads SEHNR; CDR2 reads FQNEAQ (reference sequence). The CDR3 is 18 residues long. V gave up 5 bases and J gave up 2 bases; unmatched junction bases: 15. For the CDR3, the DNA is TGTGCCAGCAGCCCAACTAATTGGACAGGGGCGAAAAACACTGAAGCTTTCTTT. Translation: CASSPTNWTGAKNTEAFF. Looking up the rest from reference TRBV7-9 and TRBJ1-1 gives the full variable domain: DTGVSQNPRHKITKRGQNVTFRCDPISEHNRLYWYRQTLGQGPEFLTYFQNEAQLEKSRLLSDRFSAERPKGSFSTLEIQRTEQGDSAMYLCASSPTNWTGAKNTEAFFGQGTRLTVV.

In DNA, the CDR3 is TGTGCCAGCAGCTTCTTTGGGAGGGGCAATCAGCCCCAGCATTTT. Protein: CASSFFGRGNQPQHF. The V gene is TRBV5-6, the J gene TRBJ1-5; D is undetermined. Deletions cut 2 bases from V and 2 bases from J, with 11 bases between. The CDR3 sequence is 15 residues long. Per the germline V gene, CDR1 is SGHDT and CDR2 is YYEEEE.

J is TRBJ2-5 and V is TRBV7-9, with 10 bases aligning to TRBD1. TRBJ2-7 matches the DNA end more closely, so the J call is doubtful. The CDR3 is 15 residues long. Germline V lookup: CDR1 SEHNR, CDR2 FQNEAQ (reference sequence). This CDR3 is CASSPPDRGYYEQYF. In DNA form, the CDR3 reads TGTGCCAGCAGCCCCCCGGACAGGGGGTACTACGAGCAGTACTTC.

The gene calls are TRBV7-3 and TRBJ1-1; no reliable D call. The germline gives CDR1 SGHTA, CDR2 FQGTGA. CDR3 size: 14 residues. V was clipped by 0 bases and J by 1 base, with 6 bases between them. In nucleotides, the CDR3 is TGTGCCAGCAGCTTAACCAGGTGGAACACTGAAGCTTTCTTT. It codes for CASSLTRWNTEAFF.

This clone was observed a single time. The rearrangement joins TRBV25-1 to TRBJ2-1; 7 bases fit TRBD2. The CDR3 sequence is 17 residues long. V lost 3 bases and J lost 7; bases outside the gene matches: 15. Germline assignment: CDR1 MGHDK and CDR2 SYGVNS. CDR3 region: CASSDSGFVRGKNEQFF. In DNA form, the CDR3 reads TGTGCCAGCAGTGATTCCGGTTTCGTGCGGGGGAAGAATGAGCAGTTCTTC.

CDR3 nucleotide sequence: TGTGCCAGCAGCTTTGGCCCCGGGGAGCTGTTTTTT. It encodes CASSFGPGELFF. V gene TRBV7-8 combines with J gene TRBJ2-2; D ambiguous. Germline CDR1 SGHVS, CDR2 FQNEAQ. CDR3 length: 12 residues. Between the trimmed V and J ends, which lost 3 bases and 6 bases, there was a span of 5 bases.

The chain carries TRBV27 and TRBJ2-1; the match to TRBD2 covers 12 bases. V lost 6 bases and J lost 4; bases outside the gene matches: 4. Germline lookup yields CDR1 MNHEY and CDR2 SMNVEV (reference sequence). The CDR3 runs 15 residues. Here the CDR3 reads CASRLAGGPYNEQFF. CDR3 sequence (DNA): TGTGCCAGCAGGCTAGCGGGAGGGCCTTACAATGAGCAGTTCTTC.

The genes are TRBV7-9 and TRBJ2-1, with 10 bases that match TRBD1. Germline V gene lookup returns CDR1 SEHNR and CDR2 FQNEAQ (reference sequence). Trimming took 5 bases from V and 8 from J; bases not matched to a gene: 12. This CDR3 contains 16 residues. CDR3 DNA: TGTGCCAGCAGCGCAGGGTTGGGGACAGGGGTCGATGAGCAGTTCTTC. Translation gives CASSAGLGTGVDEQFF.

This sequence joins TRBV27 and TRBJ2-7; D is tentatively TRBD1 or TRBD2 (6 bases each). This CDR3 has 14 residues. V lost 3 bases and J 1 base, leaving 10 bases between the germline ends. Germline V lookup: CDR1 MNHEY, CDR2 SMNVEV (reference sequence). The CDR3 loop reads CASSFRGRSYEQYF. CDR3 DNA sequence: TGTGCCAGCAGTTTCCGGGGGCGGTCCTACGAGCAGTACTTC.

The chain has TRBV10-3 and TRBJ1-5; 8 positions agree with TRBD1. With 2 bases clipped from V and 5 bases from J, the junction kept 11 bases outside the gene matches. Germline V gives CDR1 ENHRY, CDR2 SYGVKD. The CDR3 loop spans 17 amino acids. The CDR3 bases are TGTGCCATCAGTGAGCCGACAGGGGCTCTTGGGGATCAGCCCCAGCATTTT. This sequence encodes CAISEPTGALGDQPQHF.

V gene TRBV4-1 combines with J gene TRBJ1-3; D unresolved. This CDR3 has 11 amino acids. V shed 1 base and J shed 9 bases, with 4 bases lying between them. The V gene's germline CDR1 is MGHRA and CDR2 YSYEKL. This CDR3 reads CASSQGATIYF. In nucleotides, the CDR3 is TGCGCCAGCAGCCAAGGTGCCACCATATATTTT.

The chain combines TRBV7-2 with TRBJ2-2; D perhaps matches TRBD2 (6 bases). V was pared by 11 bases and J by 4 bases, with 11 bases between. The length of the CDR3 is 12 residues. In germline, CDR1 is SGHTA, CDR2 FQGNSA. This chain's CDR3 is CACRGVTGELFF. The CDR3 nucleotides are TGTGCCTGCCGCGGGGTCACCGGGGAGCTGTTTTTT.

The gene calls are TRBV4-3 and TRBJ1-1; D unclear. There are 14 residues in the CDR3. V lost 2 bases and J 10 bases, leaving 17 bases between the germline ends. The germline V gene has CDR1 LGHNA and CDR2 YSLEER. CDR3: CASSQSNTAVGAFF. CDR3 nucleotides: TGCGCCAGCAGCCAAAGTAATACGGCGGTTGGAGCTTTCTTT.

V and J are TRBV4-3 and TRBJ2-1; 10 nucleotides match TRBD2. The V and J ends lost 3 bases and 4 bases, in that order; junction bases with no gene match: 9. The CDR3 covers 17 residues. Germline CDR1 reads LGHNA; CDR2 reads YSLEER. CDR3: CASSHGAGGPGYNEQFF. The CDR3 coding sequence is TGCGCCAGCAGCCATGGAGCGGGAGGGCCGGGATACAATGAGCAGTTCTTC.

V gene TRBV9 combines with J gene TRBJ2-1; 7 bases agree with TRBD1. The CDR3 has 16 amino acids. Germline loops: CDR1 SGDLS, CDR2 YYNGEE. V trimming: 4 bases; J trimming: 2 bases; junction bases outside the gene matches: 9. In DNA, the CDR3 is TGTGCCAGCAGCCCCCAGGGTCAGGGGGCCTACAATGAGCAGTTCTTC. Its protein is CASSPQGQGAYNEQFF.

The rearrangement links TRBV7-9 to TRBJ2-7; a weak D match, TRBD2 (5 bases). Trimming took off 4 bases at V and 3 bases at J, with 7 bases between the two ends. The CDR3 contains 12 residues. Germline V lookup: CDR1 SEHNR, CDR2 FQNEAQ (reference sequence). CDR3 residues: CASSSRGYEQYF. The CDR3, as DNA: TGTGCCAGCAGCTCTCGGGGCTACGAGCAGTACTTC.

This chain connects TRBV7-9 to TRBJ1-2; the D is unclear. Germline CDR1 is SEHNR and CDR2 is FQNEAQ (reference sequence). The CDR3 totals 15 residues. V was pared by 1 base and J by 8 bases, with 17 bases between. This CDR3 is CASSLGVQGLSGYTF. In nucleotides, the CDR3 is TGTGCCAGCAGCTTAGGTGTACAAGGGCTGAGCGGCTACACCTTC. The full variable domain, with the rest looked up from reference TRBV7-9 and TRBJ1-2, is DTGVSQNPRHKITKRGQNVTFRCDPISEHNRLYWYRQTLGQGPEFLTYFQNEAQLEKSRLLSDRFSAERPKGSFSTLEIQRTEQGDSAMYLCASSLGVQGLSGYTFGSGTRLTVV.

In this sample, this clone turned up once. The chain couples TRBV28 to TRBJ1-5, with D unclear. V was shortened by 2 bases and J by 3 bases, with 8 bases between the two germline ends. Germline CDR1 reads MDHEN; CDR2 reads SYDVKM. The CDR3 runs to 14 residues. CDR3 amino acids: CASSLGSVNQPQHF. The DNA for the CDR3 is TGTGCCAGCAGTTTAGGCTCAGTCAATCAGCCCCAGCATTTT. The whole variable domain, remainder taken from reference TRBV28 and TRBJ1-5, is DVKVTQSSRYLVKRTGEKVFLECVQDMDHENMFWYRQDPGLGLRLIYFSYDVKMKEKGDIPEGYSVSREKKERFSLILESASTNQTSMYLCASSLGSVNQPQHFGDGTRLSIL.

About this clone: Germline is not matched at one junction end, which may reflect a read error. The chain employs TRBV9 and TRBJ2-1; TRBD2 matches 7 bases. CDR3 size: 16 residues. Germline CDR1 is SGDLS and CDR2 is YYNGEE. The CDR3 bases are TGTACCAGCAGCCCCCCTGGAGGACTAGCCTACAATGAGCAGTTCTTC. Protein product: CTSSPPGGLAYNEQFF.

This clone was observed once. The V and J genes are TRBV19 and TRBJ2-1, with TRBD1 as a possible D gene (5 bases). Trimming took off 8 bases at V and 4 bases at J, with 15 bases between the two ends. Germline CDR1 is LNHDA and CDR2 is SQIVND (reference sequence). The CDR3 sequence is 14 residues long. CDR3 coding DNA: TGTGCCAGTTCCCCGTCAGGGTTGTACAATGAGCAGTTCTTC. Encoded protein: CASSPSGLYNEQFF.

This sequence joins TRBV2 and TRBJ2-7; D call uncertain. The CDR3 is 14 residues long. Trimming took 2 bases from V and 3 from J, leaving 11 bases between them. Germline values: CDR1 SNHLY, CDR2 FYNNEI. CDR3 bases: TGTGCCAGCAGTGAATATTTAGGCGGCTACGAGCAGTACTTC. Protein sequence: CASSEYLGGYEQYF.

This chain joins TRBV7-9 and TRBJ2-7; no definite D call. V was clipped by 1 base and J by 3 bases, with 7 bases between them. Per the germline V gene, CDR1 is SEHNR and CDR2 is FQNEAQ (reference sequence). This CDR3 has 13 residues. The CDR3 coding sequence is TGTGCCAGCAGCTTAGATCAGGTCTACGAGCAGTACTTC. The encoded protein is CASSLDQVYEQYF.

V is TRBV9 and J is TRBJ2-1; D gene ambiguous. CDR3 length: 13 residues. Germline CDR1 and CDR2: SGDLS and YYNGEE. The V and J ends lost 4 bases and 2 bases respectively, with 7 bases between them. CDR3 region: CASSIPPYNEQFF. For the CDR3, the DNA is TGTGCCAGCAGCATCCCGCCCTACAATGAGCAGTTCTTC.

This chain uses TRBV7-9 with TRBJ2-2; D gene unclear. The CDR3 is 12 residues long. The V end was cut by 3 bases, the J end by 5 bases, with 4 bases between. Germline lookup yields CDR1 SEHNR and CDR2 FQNEAQ (reference sequence). The CDR3, as DNA: TGTGCCAGCAGCTTTTTGACCGGGGAGCTGTTTTTT. Translated: CASSFLTGELFF.